The entry that follows covers one T cell receptor (beta chain) sequence. Only a few counts were recorded for this clonotype. Its cognate antigen has yet to be identified. The sample holds no much larger clone one base away, and base qualities are not on file. This sample stems from a study of blood T cells in healthy people across ages (dated by TCRdb to about 2015). Background on the whole study: In model experiments, template switching captured roughly one uniquely barcoded TCR beta cDNA molecule for every two T cells. To avoid experimental bias, donors of different ages were spread randomly across the sequencing lanes. For two donors (one aged 18 to 30 and one aged 80 or older), the study analyzed two additional independent replicas of 1 million unique cDNA reads from the same blood draw. Using deep sequencing normalized with unique cDNA molecular identifiers, the study measured how TCR beta repertoire diversity changes with age. The donors were divided into four age groups: young (average around 16 years), middle-aged (approximately 42), aged (62) and long-lived (more than 75).

The cysteine opens and the phenylalanine closes a CDR3 of 14 amino acids. Just the 42-base CDR3 DNA is kept, in frame starting at base 1. The junction carries 12 bases between V and J, which are trimmed by 0 bases and 6 bases respectively. For CDR1 and CDR2, the germline V gene (reference sequence) lists DFQATT and SNEGSKA. Library creation used 5' RACE. These reads were obtained on an Illumina HiSeq 2500. The second PCR ran for roughly 7 to 12 cycles and used a J-beta primer mix along with a sample-barcoded 5' primer. Each TCR beta cDNA molecule received a unique molecular identifier from a template-switch 5' adaptor carrying 12 random nucleotides. At least 2.5 million CDR3-containing paired-end reads were obtained from each sample. First-strand cDNA was synthesized from all RNA with the Mint cDNA synthesis kit, primed by a TRBC-specific oligonucleotide. All cDNA was treated with uracil-DNA glycosylase and then went through a first 18-cycle PCR with the universal primers M1SS and BC2_uni_R. The authors' pipeline ran thus. Normalization of each sample was performed by random selection of 1 million high-quality reads, each carrying a distinct molecular identifier. Reads with shared molecular identifiers were discarded instead of being binned into consensus sequences. MiTCR, with a Q25 quality threshold and the strictest error-elimination algorithm, was used for CDR3 identification, clonotype clustering and error correction. A nonparametric unseen species model with Euler transformation was used to estimate a lower bound on total TCR beta diversity. Starting from the raw public reads, TCRdb applied fastp trimming at Q25, assembled clones with MiXCR and retained in-frame beta chains. Identical CDR3 protein sequences are pooled into one entry, listed with their most common genes and DNA. In this record, the V and J calls reflect TCRdb's handling and not the investigators' own analysis. The sample records about 1.6 million distinct CDR3 sequences, roughly 30% of which are singletons. Of the sample, approximately 10% is held by the ten largest clones.

Donors were 40 or so systemically healthy Caucasian individuals from Russia aged about 6 to 100 years. Each donor gave ten milliliters of peripheral blood, collected into EDTA-treated Vacutainer tubes. PBMCs were isolated by Ficoll-Paque density-gradient centrifugation, with at least 6.5 million obtained per sample. Trizol reagent was used to extract total RNA from PBMCs, with at least 5.5 micrograms per sample. Naive CD45RAhigh/CD27high T cell percentages were measured by flow cytometry on a PBMC aliquot from every donor. Summary of the overall study and its limitations: Observed TCR beta diversity correlated strongly with the percentage of naive T cells measured by flow cytometry. Observed TCR beta diversity per million T cells fell roughly linearly with age, and a significant reduction was already apparent by age about 36. Because profiling used bulk unsorted PBMCs, naive and antigen-experienced compartments could not be compared conclusively. Donor CMV infection status was unknown, potentially confounding age-related changes in expanded clonotypes. Estimates of total diversity based on one million sequenced T cells were regarded as lower bounds and as underestimates. Compared with the aged group, more naive CD4+ T cells, fewer expanded clones and increased TCR diversity were shown by the long-lived group, suggesting age selection.

The sequence is built from TRBV20-1 and TRBJ2-1, with no confident D gene call. The material sequenced was blood. This TCR derives from a woman in her twenties or thirties in good health. The CDR3 region: CSARDFGPGNEQFF. The DNA reads as follows: TGCAGTGCTAGAGACTTTGGGCCGGGCAATGAGCAGTTCTTC.